The 12 T cell receptor beta chains listed next were all sequenced from one sample in a study of blood T cells in healthy people across ages. Using a J-beta primer mix together with a sample-barcoded 5' primer, a second PCR was run for about 7 to 12 cycles. Via MiXCR, TCRdb re-called the 5' RACE reads, giving one row per CDR3 protein. This sample carries 1.5 million to 1.9 million distinct CDR3 sequences, approximately 42% of them seen once, and the ten largest clones take around 4%. The source material was blood. The receptor source for this set is a woman aged 18 to 35 in good health.

This chain joins TRBV7-9 and TRBJ2-1; D is perhaps TRBD2 (5 bases). V lost 5 bases and J lost 3, with 20 bases in between. Germline lookup yields CDR1 SEHNR and CDR2 FQNEAQ (reference sequence). The CDR3 spans 17 residues. The DNA for the CDR3 is TGTGCCAGCAGCCCTTCGGGAAGCAACTACGTCTACAATGAGCAGTTCTTC. Its protein product is CASSPSGSNYVYNEQFF.

V gene TRBV2 combines with J gene TRBJ1-5; D is uncertain. V lost 6 bases and J lost 0, with 12 bases in between. The CDR3 totals 15 residues. Germline CDR1 reads SNHLY; CDR2 reads FYNNEI. CDR3 sequence: CASREENYSNQPQHF. In DNA form, the CDR3 reads TGTGCCAGCAGGGAGGAGAATTATAGCAATCAGCCCCAGCATTTT.

This clonotype was counted a few times. V usage is TRBV20-1 and J usage is TRBJ2-7; the D is unclear. Looked up from germline, CDR1 is DFQATT and CDR2 is SNEGSKA (reference sequence). The CDR3 runs 13 residues. V lost 6 bases to trimming and J lost 3 bases, with 15 bases between them. The CDR3 sequence is CSARHRGRYEQYF. The CDR3 DNA is TGCAGTGCCAGACACCGAGGCCGCTACGAGCAGTACTTC.

The chain uses TRBV5-4 and TRBJ2-5; maybe TRBD2 (5 bases). The CDR3 is 13 residues long. Germline CDR1 and CDR2: SGHNT and YYREEE (reference sequence). The V end was cut by 5 bases, the J end by 1 base, with 9 bases between. CDR3 sequence: CASRGEVQETQYF. CDR3 bases: TGTGCCAGCAGGGGAGAAGTCCAAGAGACCCAGTACTTC.

This clonotype was recorded only once. The chain carries TRBV4-3 and TRBJ2-2; TRBD2 agrees at 7 bases. The CDR3 runs to 15 residues. The V gene's germline CDR1 is LGHNA and CDR2 YSLEER. The junction had 3 bases not matched to a gene; V was cut back by 1 base and J by 4 bases. The CDR3 DNA is TGCGCCAGCAGCCAAGTCCCGGGGGGCACCGGGGAGCTGTTTTTT. It encodes CASSQVPGGTGELFF.

The chain is built from TRBV4-1 and TRBJ2-7; D not certain. V gave up 4 bases and J gave up 2 bases, with 9 bases separating them. The CDR3 covers 13 residues. Germline CDR1 and CDR2: MGHRA and YSYEKL. In DNA form, the CDR3 reads TGCGCCAGCAGCCGCGTACAAGCCTACGAGCAGTACTTC. Translated, it gives CASSRVQAYEQYF.

This rearrangement joins TRBV29-1 to TRBJ2-5; D ambiguous. CDR1 and CDR2 from the germline V gene are SQVTM and ANQGSEA. The CDR3 totals 13 residues. V lost 6 bases and J lost 11, with 22 bases in between. The CDR3 DNA is TGCAGCGTCCGATACCCCCTCTACAATGAGCAGTACTTC. It yields the protein CSVRYPLYNEQYF.

V and J are TRBV20-1 and TRBJ2-1; 10 bases line up with TRBD2. The DNA end favors TRBJ2-7, so the J call may be wrong. CDR3 length equals 15 residues. The germline gives CDR1 DFQATT, CDR2 SNEGSKA (reference sequence). CDR3 sequence reads: CSAPHPTSGYNEQYF. CDR3 DNA: TGCAGTGCCCCTCATCCGACTAGCGGGTACAATGAGCAGTACTTC.

The chain has TRBV20-1 and TRBJ2-3; D possibly corresponds to TRBD1 (6 bases). Between the trimmed V and J ends, which lost 4 bases and 4 bases, there was a span of 18 bases. The V gene's germline CDR1 is DFQATT and CDR2 SNEGSKA (reference sequence). CDR3 length: 15 residues. The CDR3 loop is CSATIGTGSPDTQYF. The DNA for the CDR3 is TGCAGTGCTACGATTGGTACAGGGTCCCCAGATACGCAGTATTTT.

The chain carries TRBV2 and TRBJ2-1; D not resolved. Trimming pared 5 bases from V and 11 bases from J, leaving 13 bases between. The germline gives CDR1 SNHLY, CDR2 FYNNEI. The CDR3 is made up of 12 amino acids. For the CDR3, the DNA is TGTGCCAGCAGTACCGACCGGGCCCAGCAGTTCTTC. It encodes CASSTDRAQQFF.

The V call is TRBV5-6, the J call TRBJ2-7; D not resolved. The germline gives CDR1 SGHDT, CDR2 YYEEEE. The CDR3 totals 15 residues. The V end lost 0 bases, the J end lost 7 bases, and 17 bases lay between the germline ends. The CDR3 protein is CASSLGRLSYNEQYF. The CDR3 region has the DNA TGTGCCAGCAGCTTGGGTCGTCTCTCCTACAATGAGCAGTACTTC.

The chain has TRBV27 and TRBJ2-3; TRBD2 matches 9 bases. From germline, CDR1 is MNHEY and CDR2 SMNVEV (reference sequence). V was clipped by 6 bases and J by 9 bases; unmatched bases: 10. The CDR3 is 14 amino acids. The DNA for the CDR3 is TGTGCCAGCAGATTTAGCGGGAGAGGACGGACGCAGTATTTT. It codes for CASRFSGRGRTQYF.